A single sample is the source of the 15 T cell receptor beta chains below, sequenced in a study of PD-1 blockade in classical Hodgkin lymphoma. Regarding time point: cycle 4 day 1 (C4D1), after five to seven weeks of nivolumab. Brentuximab vedotin exposure varied among the patients, all of whom had relapsed after autologous stem cell transplantation. Sequenced by immunoSEQ multiplex PCR; TCRdb stores in-frame clones only, minus some. The sample records roughly 100,000 clones, roughly 87% being singletons. The specimen comprised peripheral blood mononuclear cells (PBMCs), sampled before the fourth cycle of nivolumab. Receptors originate from a human donor with classical Hodgkin lymphoma.

The chain links TRBV27 to TRBJ2-7; 9 bases are a match to TRBD1. Per germline, CDR1 MNHEY and CDR2 SMNVEV (reference sequence). The length of the CDR3 is 14 residues. V trimming: 4 bases; J trimming: 2 bases; junction bases outside the gene matches: 3. CDR3 in DNA: TGTGCCAGCAGTTCGGGACAGGGTCCCTACGAGCAGTACTTC. Translating gives CASSSGQGPYEQYF.

The gene calls are TRBV7-9 and TRBJ2-1, with D tentatively TRBD2 (5 bases). The V gene's germline CDR1 is SEHNR and CDR2 FQNEAQ (reference sequence). This CDR3 region has 13 residues. The germline V and J ends were trimmed by 8 bases and 8 bases, with 16 bases remaining between them. CDR3 loop: CASELFKGDEQFF. CDR3 nucleotides: TGTGCCAGCGAGCTCTTTAAGGGAGATGAGCAGTTCTTC.

The gene calls are TRBV19 and TRBJ1-2; 10 bases agree with TRBD1. The J segment lost 7 bases and the V segment lost 2 bases, leaving 7 bases of the junction unmatched. Germline V lookup: CDR1 LNHDA, CDR2 SQIVND (reference sequence). The CDR3 is made up of 15 amino acids. Here the CDR3 DNA reads TGTGCCAGTAGTATAATTCTCGGGACAGGGGCTGGCTACACCTTC. Translating gives CASSIILGTGAGYTF.

A single count supports this clone. The J gene is TRBJ2-3, the V gene TRBV15; no clear D gene. V was shortened by 4 bases and J by 4 bases, with 12 bases between the two germline ends. The CDR3 spans 14 residues. Germline V CDR1 and CDR2: LNHNV, YYDKDF (reference sequence). CDR3 amino acids: CATSNFTGPDTQYF. In DNA, the CDR3 is TGTGCCACCAGCAACTTTACCGGTCCAGATACGCAGTATTTT.

The V call is TRBV11-3, the J call TRBJ2-1; a weak D match, TRBD2 (6 bases). Germline assignment: CDR1 SGHNT and CDR2 YENEEA. This CDR3 comprises 15 residues. The germline V and J ends were trimmed by 4 bases and 8 bases, with 18 bases remaining between them. The CDR3 DNA is TGTGCCAGCAGCTCCCGGGCCGGGGGTAGCGATGAGCAGTTCTTC. It specifies CASSSRAGGSDEQFF.

This chain uses TRBV7-9 with TRBJ2-1, with a tentative D call TRBD2 (5 bases). This CDR3 has 15 residues. The germline V and J ends were trimmed by 0 bases and 4 bases, with 10 bases remaining between them. From germline, CDR1 is SEHNR and CDR2 FQNEAQ (reference sequence). CDR3: CASSLATRRYNEQFF. The CDR3 bases are TGTGCCAGCAGCTTAGCAACCCGGAGGTACAATGAGCAGTTCTTC.

The chain employs TRBV27 and TRBJ1-6; unclear D gene. V was shortened by 3 bases and J by 6 bases, with 3 bases between the two germline ends. Germline assignment: CDR1 MNHEY and CDR2 SMNVEV (reference sequence). The CDR3 spans 12 residues. In DNA, the CDR3 is TGTGCCAGCAGTTTCAGTAATTCACCCCTCCACTTT. Translated, it gives CASSFSNSPLHF.

The genes are TRBV11-3 and TRBJ2-1; no firm D call. Trimming pared 1 base from V and 8 bases from J, leaving 21 bases between. Germline CDR1 and CDR2: SGHNT and YENEEA. This CDR3 spans 17 amino acids. The CDR3: CASSLGIGPTLLDEQFF. CDR3 coding DNA: TGTGCCAGCAGCTTAGGGATCGGGCCTACCCTCTTGGATGAGCAGTTCTTC. Full variable domain (rest looked up from reference TRBV11-3 and TRBJ2-1): EAGVVQSPRYKIIEKKQPVAFWCNPISGHNTLYWYLQNLGQGPELLIRYENEEAVDDSQLPKDRFSAERLKGVDSTLKIQPAELGDSAVYLCASSLGIGPTLLDEQFFGPGTRLTVL.

This rearrangement joins TRBV19 to TRBJ1-1; D uncertain. CDR3 size: 14 residues. The V and J ends lost 1 base and 4 bases respectively, with 10 bases between them. From germline, CDR1 is LNHDA and CDR2 SQIVND (reference sequence). The CDR3: CASSIGVRTTEAFF. In DNA, the CDR3 is TGTGCCAGTAGTATAGGGGTCAGGACCACTGAAGCTTTCTTT.

This clone was counted only a few times. This chain uses TRBV7-6 with TRBJ1-5; D gene ambiguous. Germline CDR1 reads SGHVS; CDR2 reads FNYEAQ. The CDR3 totals 13 residues. The V gene lost 5 bases and the J gene lost 1 base, with 6 bases spanning the gap. In DNA, the CDR3 is TGTGCCAGCAGCCCCGACAGCAATCAGCCCCAGCATTTT. It specifies CASSPDSNQPQHF. The full variable domain, with the rest looked up from reference TRBV7-6 and TRBJ1-5, is GAGVSQSPRYKVTKRGQDVALRCDPISGHVSLYWYRQALGQGPEFLTYFNYEAQQDKSGLPNDRFSAERPEGSISTLTIQRTEQRDSAMYRCASSPDSNQPQHFGDGTRLSIL.

Only one count was recorded for this clone. The CDR3 region has the DNA TGTGCCAGCAGTCCCACGTTCCCGGCCCAGTGGCTAGAGACCCAGTACTTC. The encoded protein is CASSPTFPAQWLETQYF. This chain joins TRBV28 and TRBJ2-5, with D hard to call. CDR3 length equals 17 residues. Germline values: CDR1 MDHEN, CDR2 SYDVKM. V lost 5 bases, J lost 4 bases, and 23 bases lay in between.

This clone was counted at least ten times. The CDR3 nucleotides are TGTGCCAGCATAGGGCTAGCGTCAGATACGCAGTATTTT. Its protein product is CASIGLASDTQYF. The chain has TRBV2 and TRBJ2-3, with a possible D match to TRBD2 (6 bases). Germline assignment: CDR1 SNHLY and CDR2 FYNNEI. Between the trimmed V and J ends, which lost 7 bases and 4 bases, there was a span of 12 bases. The CDR3 consists of 13 residues.

The rearrangement links TRBV30 to TRBJ1-2; 7 bases map to TRBD1. CDR1 and CDR2 from the germline V gene are GTSNPN and SVGIG (reference sequence). The CDR3 has 14 amino acids. The V segment lost 5 bases and the J segment 2 bases; nucleotides outside the gene matches: 8. Written as DNA, the CDR3 is TGTGCCTGGCGACAGGGTGACTGGAACTATGGCTACACCTTC. It is translated as CAWRQGDWNYGYTF.

The chain employs TRBV19 and TRBJ1-1; 8 positions match TRBD1. Losses at the gene ends were 7 bases for V and 5 bases for J; bases not matched to a gene: 9. The CDR3 is made up of 14 amino acids. Germline CDR1 reads LNHDA; CDR2 reads SQIVND (reference sequence). The CDR3 bases are TGTGCCAGTACCCCGGACAGGGTAGGTACTGAAGCTTTCTTT. Amino acid sequence: CASTPDRVGTEAFF. The variable domain in full, completed from reference TRBV19 and TRBJ1-1, reads DGGITQSPKYLFRKEGQNVTLSCEQNLNHDAMYWYRQDPGQGLRLIYYSQIVNDFQKGDIAEGYSVSREKKESFPLTVTSAQKNPTAFYLCASTPDRVGTEAFFGQGTRLTVV.

This clone was counted between two and nine times. The chain links TRBV6-6 to TRBJ1-2; D gene unclear. Trimming cost V 5 bases and J 8 bases, with 15 bases left between them. CDR3 length equals 13 residues. Germline V gene lookup returns CDR1 MNHNY and CDR2 SVGAGI (reference sequence). CDR3 protein: CASSAGRPSGYTF. In DNA form, the CDR3 reads TGTGCCAGCAGTGCCGGGCGGCCCTCCGGCTACACCTTC.